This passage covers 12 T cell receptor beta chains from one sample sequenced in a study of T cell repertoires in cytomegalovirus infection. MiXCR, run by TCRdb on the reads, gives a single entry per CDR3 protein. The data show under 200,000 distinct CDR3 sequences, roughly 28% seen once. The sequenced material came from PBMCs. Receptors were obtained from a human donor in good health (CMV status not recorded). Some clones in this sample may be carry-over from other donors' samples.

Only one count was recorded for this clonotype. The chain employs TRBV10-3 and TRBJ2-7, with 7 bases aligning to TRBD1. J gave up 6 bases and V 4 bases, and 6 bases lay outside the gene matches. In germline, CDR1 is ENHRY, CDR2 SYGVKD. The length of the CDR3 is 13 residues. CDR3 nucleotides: TGTGCCATCAGTGGGTTGGGACAGCGCGAGCAGTACTTC. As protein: CAISGLGQREQYF.

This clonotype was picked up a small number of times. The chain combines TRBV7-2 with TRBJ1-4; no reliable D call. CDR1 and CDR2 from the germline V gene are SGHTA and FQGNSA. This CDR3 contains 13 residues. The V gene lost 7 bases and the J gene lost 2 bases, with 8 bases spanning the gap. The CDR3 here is CASTLGTNEKLFF. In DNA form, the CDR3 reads TGTGCCAGCACCCTGGGGACTAATGAAAAACTGTTTTTT.

DNA for the CDR3: TGTGCCAGCAGCTTAGAGGGGACCACTGAAGCTTTCTTT. Encoded protein: CASSLEGTTEAFF. The rearrangement uses TRBV7-6 and TRBJ1-1; D possibly corresponds to TRBD1 (5 bases). The ends were cut back, 1 base at V and 4 bases at J, with 7 bases in the middle. This CDR3 region has 13 residues. Per the germline V gene, CDR1 is SGHVS and CDR2 is FNYEAQ.

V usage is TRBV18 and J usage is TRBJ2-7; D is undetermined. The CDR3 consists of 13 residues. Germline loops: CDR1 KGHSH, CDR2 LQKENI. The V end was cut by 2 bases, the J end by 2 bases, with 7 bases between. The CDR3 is CASSPSGTYEQYF. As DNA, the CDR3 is TGTGCCAGCTCACCAAGTGGGACCTACGAGCAGTACTTC.

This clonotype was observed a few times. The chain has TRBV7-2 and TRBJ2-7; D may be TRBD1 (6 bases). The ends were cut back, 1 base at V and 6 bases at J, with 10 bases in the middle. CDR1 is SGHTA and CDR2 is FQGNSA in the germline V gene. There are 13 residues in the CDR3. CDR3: CASSLGTGSEQYF. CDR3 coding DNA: TGTGCCAGCAGCTTAGGTACAGGGTCCGAGCAGTACTTC.

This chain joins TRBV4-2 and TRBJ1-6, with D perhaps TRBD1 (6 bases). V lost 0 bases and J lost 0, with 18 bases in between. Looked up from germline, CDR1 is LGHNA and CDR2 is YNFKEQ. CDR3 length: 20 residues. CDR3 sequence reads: CASSQDSQGVGDSYNSPLHF. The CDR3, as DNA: TGTGCCAGCAGCCAAGATTCACAGGGAGTGGGGGACTCCTATAATTCACCCCTCCACTTT.

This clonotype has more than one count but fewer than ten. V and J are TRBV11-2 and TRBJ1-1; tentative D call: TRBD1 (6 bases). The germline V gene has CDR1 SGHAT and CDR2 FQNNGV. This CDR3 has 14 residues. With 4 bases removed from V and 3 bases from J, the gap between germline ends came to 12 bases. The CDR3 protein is CASSSGTWDTEAFF. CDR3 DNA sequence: TGTGCCAGCAGCTCCGGGACATGGGACACTGAAGCTTTCTTT.

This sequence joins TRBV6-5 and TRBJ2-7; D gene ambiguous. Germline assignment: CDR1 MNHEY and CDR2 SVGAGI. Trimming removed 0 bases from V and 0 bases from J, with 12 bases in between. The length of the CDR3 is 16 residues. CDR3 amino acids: CASSYSKQTSSYEQYF. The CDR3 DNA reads TGTGCCAGCAGTTACTCTAAGCAGACAAGCTCCTACGAGCAGTACTTC.

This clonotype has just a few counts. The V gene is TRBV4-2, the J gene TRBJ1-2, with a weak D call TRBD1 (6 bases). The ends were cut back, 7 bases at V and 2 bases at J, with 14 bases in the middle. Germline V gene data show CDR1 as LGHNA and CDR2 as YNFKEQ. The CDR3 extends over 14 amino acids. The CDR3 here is CASTPGDANYGYTF. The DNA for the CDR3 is TGTGCCAGCACACCAGGGGACGCGAACTATGGCTACACCTTC.

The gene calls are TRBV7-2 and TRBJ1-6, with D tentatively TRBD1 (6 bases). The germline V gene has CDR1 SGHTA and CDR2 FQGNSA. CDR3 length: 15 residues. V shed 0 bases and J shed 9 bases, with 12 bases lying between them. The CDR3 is CASSLARGEGSPLHF. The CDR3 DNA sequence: TGTGCCAGCAGCTTAGCCAGGGGAGAGGGTTCACCCCTCCACTTT.

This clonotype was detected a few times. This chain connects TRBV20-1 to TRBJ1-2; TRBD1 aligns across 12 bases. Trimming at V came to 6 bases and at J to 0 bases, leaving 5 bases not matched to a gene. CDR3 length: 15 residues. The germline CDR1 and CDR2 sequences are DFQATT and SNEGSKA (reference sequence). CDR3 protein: CSARDRGLSNYGYTF. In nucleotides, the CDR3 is TGCAGTGCCCGGGACAGGGGGCTTTCTAACTATGGCTACACCTTC.

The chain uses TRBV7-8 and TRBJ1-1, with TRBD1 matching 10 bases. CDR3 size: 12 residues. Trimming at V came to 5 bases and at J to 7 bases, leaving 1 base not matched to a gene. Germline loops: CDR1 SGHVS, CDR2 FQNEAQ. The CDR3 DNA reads TGTGCCAGCAGCGGGGACAGGGGTGAAGCTTTCTTT. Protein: CASSGDRGEAFF.